This paragraph covers one T cell receptor (beta chain) sequence. Its cognate antigen is unknown. The sample comes from a study of persistence of HIV-infected CD4 T cells. Whole-study context: Suppressive ART had lasted a median of roughly 8 years. Overall study results and limits: Antigen-responding cells were enriched for degenerate expanded CDR3beta sequences.

Lysates of CMV-infected fibroblasts at 9 to 10 ug/mL stimulated these cells. CD40L/CD69 double-negative CD45RO-high memory CD4+ T cells were collected. A roughly 20-hour stimulation of CD8-depleted PBMCs used anti-CD28/CD49d costimulation, CD40-blocking antibody and enfuvirtide. Trimming removed 3 bases at V and 3 bases at J, with 9 bases between. Germline lookup yields CDR1 SGHTS and CDR2 YDEGEE. The CDR3 has 13 residues. The immunoSEQ assay was version 4, run in survey mode. Repertoires were generated with immunoSEQ multiplex PCR, while TCRdb's copy carries only in-frame clones and drops some. The sample has about 48,000 clones, more than 70% seen once; the top ten hold 3%.

This material consisted of CD4+ T cells sorted from PBMCs after approximately 18-hour stimulation, taken from a patient who received antiretroviral therapy. This clonotype was obtained from an adult man with HIV who was CMV-seropositive. This rearrangement joins TRBV5-8 to TRBJ1-1, with D unresolved. CDR3 residues: CASSSIGYTEAFF. CDR3 nucleotide sequence: TGTGCCAGCAGCTCGATAGGGTACACTGAAGCTTTCTTT.